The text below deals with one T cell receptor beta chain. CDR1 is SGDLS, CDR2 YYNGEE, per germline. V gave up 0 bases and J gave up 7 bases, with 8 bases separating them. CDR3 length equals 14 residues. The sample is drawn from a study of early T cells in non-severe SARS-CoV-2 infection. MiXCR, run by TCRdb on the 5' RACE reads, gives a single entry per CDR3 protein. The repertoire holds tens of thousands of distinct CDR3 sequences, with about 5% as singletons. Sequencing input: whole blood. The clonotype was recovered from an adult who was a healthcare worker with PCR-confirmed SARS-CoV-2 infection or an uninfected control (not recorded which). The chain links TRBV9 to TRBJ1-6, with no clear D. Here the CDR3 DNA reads TGTGCCAGCAGCGTAGAGCCGGAAAATTCACCCCTCCACTTT. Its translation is CASSVEPENSPLHF.